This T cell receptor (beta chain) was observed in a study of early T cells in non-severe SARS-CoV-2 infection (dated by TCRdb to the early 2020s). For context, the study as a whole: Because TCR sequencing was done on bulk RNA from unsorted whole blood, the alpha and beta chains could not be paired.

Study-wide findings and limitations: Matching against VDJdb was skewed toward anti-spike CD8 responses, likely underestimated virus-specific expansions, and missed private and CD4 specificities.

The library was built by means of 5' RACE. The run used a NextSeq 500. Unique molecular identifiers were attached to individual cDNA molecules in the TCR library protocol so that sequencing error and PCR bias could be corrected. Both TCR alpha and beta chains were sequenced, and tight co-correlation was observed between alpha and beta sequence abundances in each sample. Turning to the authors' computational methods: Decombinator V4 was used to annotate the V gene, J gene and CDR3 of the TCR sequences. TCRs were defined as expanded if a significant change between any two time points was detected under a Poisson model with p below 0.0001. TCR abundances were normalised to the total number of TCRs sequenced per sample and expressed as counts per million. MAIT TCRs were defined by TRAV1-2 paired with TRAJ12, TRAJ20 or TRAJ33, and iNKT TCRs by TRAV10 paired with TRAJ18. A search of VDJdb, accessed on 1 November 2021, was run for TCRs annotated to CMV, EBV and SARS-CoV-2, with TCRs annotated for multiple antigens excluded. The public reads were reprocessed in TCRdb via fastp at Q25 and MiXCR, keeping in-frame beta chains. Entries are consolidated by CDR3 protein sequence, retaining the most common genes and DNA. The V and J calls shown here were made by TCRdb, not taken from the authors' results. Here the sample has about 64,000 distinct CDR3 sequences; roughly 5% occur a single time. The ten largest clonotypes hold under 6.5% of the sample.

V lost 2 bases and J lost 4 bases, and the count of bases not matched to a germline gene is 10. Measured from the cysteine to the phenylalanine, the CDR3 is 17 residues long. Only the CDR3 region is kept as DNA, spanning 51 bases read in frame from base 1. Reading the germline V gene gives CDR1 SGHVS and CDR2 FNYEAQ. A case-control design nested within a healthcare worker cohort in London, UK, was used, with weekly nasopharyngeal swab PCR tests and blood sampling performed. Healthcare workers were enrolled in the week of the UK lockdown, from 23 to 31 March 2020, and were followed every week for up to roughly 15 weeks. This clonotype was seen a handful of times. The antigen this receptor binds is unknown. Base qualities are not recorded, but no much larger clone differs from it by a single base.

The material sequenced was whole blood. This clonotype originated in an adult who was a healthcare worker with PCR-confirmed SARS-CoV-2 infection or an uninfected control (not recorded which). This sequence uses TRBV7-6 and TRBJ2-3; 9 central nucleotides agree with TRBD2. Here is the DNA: TGTGCCAGCAGCTTACGGCTAGCGGGATCGGGGGCAGATACGCAGTATTTT. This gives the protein CASSLRLAGSGADTQYF.